A single T cell receptor (beta chain) is shown here with its context. The data belong to a study of control samples from healthy donors and cancer patients. This table comes from immunoSEQ multiplex PCR, and its TCRdb copy is limited to in-frame clones, with some not included. Listed are under 200,000 clones; around 2% falls within the top ten. The germline V gene encodes CDR1 KGHSH and CDR2 LQKENI. V lost 3 bases, J lost 1 base, and 3 bases stayed unmatched. The CDR3 totals 15 residues. The receptor comes from a woman younger than 45 in good health. The chain links TRBV18 to TRBJ1-2; 9 nucleotides align to TRBD1. The sequencing input was blood. The CDR3 nucleotides read TGTGCCAGCTCACCGGGACAGGGTTTTAACTATGGCTACACCTTC. It specifies CASSPGQGFNYGYTF.